The 30 T cell receptor beta chains below all came from one sample that was sequenced in a study of beta chain features in type 1 diabetes. Notes on the study in general: Patients with Type 1 diabetes showed moderately but significantly shorter TCRB CDR3s in all four CD4+ subsets.

The isolated RNA, all of it, was reverse transcribed, so expressed TCRB transcripts were what got sequenced. The data were produced by immunoSEQ multiplex PCR, yet TCRdb's version contains in-frame clones alone and is incomplete. The table includes roughly 300,000 clones, 14% detected once. No antigen has been identified for these receptors. Sequenced: naive CD4+ T cells from blood. The receptors come from a man under 40 with type 1 diabetes.

V and J are TRBV18 and TRBJ2-1; a weak D match, TRBD2 (5 bases). V dropped 6 bases and J dropped 10 bases, with 10 bases sitting between them. The CDR3 is 11 amino acids. Per germline, CDR1 KGHSH and CDR2 LQKENI. CDR3 sequence reads: CASSSDWEQFF. The CDR3 DNA is TGTGCCAGCTCGTCGGACTGGGAGCAGTTCTTC.

The J gene is TRBJ2-7, the V gene TRBV5-1, with D perhaps matching TRBD1 (6 bases). V lost 0 bases, J lost 5 bases, and 12 bases lay in between. In germline, CDR1 is SGHRS, CDR2 YFSETQ. The CDR3 is 14 residues long. DNA of the CDR3: TGCGCCAGCAGCTTGGGGGCAGGGGACAACGAGCAGTACTTC. It yields the protein CASSLGAGDNEQYF.

J is TRBJ2-7 and V is TRBV6-5, with 7 bases identical to TRBD2. V dropped 2 bases and J dropped 1; count of bases not matched to a gene: 8. The CDR3 consists of 16 residues. Germline values: CDR1 MNHEY, CDR2 SVGAGI. This CDR3 reads CASSYGGGDESYEQYF. CDR3 coding DNA: TGTGCCAGCAGTTACGGGGGGGGAGATGAGTCCTACGAGCAGTACTTC.

The rearrangement links TRBV5-4 to TRBJ2-7; TRBD2 aligns across 11 bases. The CDR3 totals 14 residues. The V segment lost 4 bases and the J segment 6 bases; nucleotides outside the gene matches: 6. CDR1 is SGHNT and CDR2 is YYREEE in the germline V gene (reference sequence). The CDR3 DNA follows: TGTGCCAGCAGCGGGACGACTAGCGGGGTCGAGCAGTACTTC. Residues: CASSGTTSGVEQYF.

The CDR3 region has the DNA TGTGCCAGCAGTCGCCCGACTAGCGGAGCCTACGAGCAGTACTTC. Protein product: CASSRPTSGAYEQYF. The J gene is TRBJ2-7, the V gene TRBV6-5; 9 bases map to TRBD2. Per the germline V gene, CDR1 is MNHEY and CDR2 is SVGAGI. The trim removed 5 bases at V and 2 bases at J, leaving 7 bases unmatched. The CDR3 has 15 amino acids.

The J gene is TRBJ2-3, the V gene TRBV7-2; weak D call: TRBD2 (5 bases). Germline CDR1 is SGHTA and CDR2 is FQGNSA. CDR3 length: 13 amino acids. V was shortened by 3 bases and J by 6 bases, with 10 bases between the two germline ends. The CDR3 region is CASSLGGLDTQYF. The DNA of the CDR3 is TGTGCCAGCAGCTTGGGCGGACTTGATACGCAGTATTTT.

This clone was picked up a small number of times. This sequence joins TRBV10-3 and TRBJ2-3; D remains ambiguous. The V and J ends lost 3 bases and 6 bases respectively, with 13 bases between them. CDR1 is ENHRY and CDR2 is SYGVKD in the germline V gene. The CDR3 runs to 14 residues. The CDR3 sequence: CAISEWAVPDTQYF. In DNA, the CDR3 is TGTGCCATCAGTGAATGGGCAGTCCCGGATACGCAGTATTTT.

This clone was observed a handful of times. The chain employs TRBV7-2 and TRBJ2-3, with D perhaps TRBD2 (6 bases). The CDR3 has 16 residues. V lost 1 base and J 1 base, leaving 12 bases between the germline ends. CDR1 and CDR2 from the germline V gene are SGHTA and FQGNSA. CDR3 region: CASSLGSGGGTDTQYF. In nucleotides, the CDR3 is TGTGCCAGCAGCTTAGGGAGCGGAGGGGGCACAGATACGCAGTATTTT.

This clone was detected only a few times. The rearrangement links TRBV20-1 to TRBJ1-2; D call uncertain. CDR1 DFQATT and CDR2 SNEGSKA come from the germline V gene (reference sequence). This CDR3 has 10 residues. Trimming stripped 5 bases from V and 3 bases from J, with 4 bases between. Here the CDR3 reads CSAQDYGYTF. CDR3 DNA: TGCAGTGCTCAGGACTATGGCTACACCTTC.

This clone has a handful of counts. The CDR3 DNA is TGTGCCAGCAGCCACCGACGACTAGCGGGGATATACAATGAGCAGTTCTTC. Translated, it gives CASSHRRLAGIYNEQFF. The chain uses TRBV7-2 and TRBJ2-1, with 11 bases identical to TRBD2. The CDR3 length is 17 residues. Germline V gene sequence: CDR1 SGHTA, CDR2 FQGNSA. V trimming: 5 bases; J trimming: 4 bases; junction bases outside the gene matches: 10. The full variable domain, in which reference TRBV7-2 and TRBJ2-1 provide the parts outside the CDR3, is GAGVSQSPSNKVTEKGKDVELRCDPISGHTALYWYRQSLGQGLEFLIYFQGNSAPDKSGLPSDRFSAERTGGSVSTLTIQRTQQEDSAVYLCASSHRRLAGIYNEQFFGPGTRLTVL.

The chain uses TRBV18 and TRBJ2-1; 8 positions agree with TRBD1. Germline-derived CDR1 and CDR2 are KGHSH and LQKENI. CDR3 length equals 13 residues. V shed 6 bases and J 9 bases; nucleotides not matched to a gene: 7. The CDR3 loop is CASSQGAGSEQFF. CDR3 sequence (DNA): TGTGCCAGCTCTCAGGGGGCAGGGAGTGAGCAGTTCTTC.

The chain employs TRBV30 and TRBJ1-5; D not certain. V shed 3 bases and J shed 2 bases, with 17 bases lying between them. Germline CDR1 is GTSNPN and CDR2 is SVGIG (reference sequence). The CDR3 has 16 residues. CDR3 amino acids: CAWSTGGSWGNQPQHF. The CDR3 nucleotides are TGTGCCTGGAGCACGGGCGGGAGTTGGGGCAATCAGCCCCAGCATTTT.

This clone turned up a few times. The rearrangement links TRBV5-4 to TRBJ2-7; D gene uncertain. The CDR3 has 13 amino acids. V shed 2 bases and J shed 0 bases, with 6 bases lying between them. CDR1 is SGHNT and CDR2 is YYREEE in the germline V gene (reference sequence). The CDR3 protein is CASSFGASYEQYF. DNA for the CDR3: TGTGCCAGCAGCTTTGGAGCCTCCTACGAGCAGTACTTC.

Points on this clone: The same CDR3 can be traced to other DNA sequences in this sample. V and J are TRBV5-6 and TRBJ1-2; 7 nucleotides align to TRBD1. V trimming: 4 bases; J trimming: 4 bases; junction bases outside the gene matches: 4. The CDR3 is 13 amino acids. CDR1 is SGHDT, CDR2 YYEEEE, per germline. CDR3 amino acids: CASSPGQSYGYTF. In nucleotides, the CDR3 is TGTGCCAGCAGCCCGGGACAGTCCTATGGCTACACCTTC.

This clone was counted a few times. The J gene is TRBJ2-5, the V gene TRBV27; 10 nucleotides line up with TRBD2. CDR3 length equals 15 residues. CDR1 MNHEY and CDR2 SMNVEV come from the germline V gene (reference sequence). V was clipped by 7 bases and J by 6 bases; unmatched bases: 11. The CDR3 DNA reads TGTGCCAGCATGGGGGGGCTAGCGGGAGAAAAGACCCAGTACTTC. Protein sequence: CASMGGLAGEKTQYF.

This clone was counted only a few times. The chain couples TRBV28 to TRBJ2-7, with 7 bases matching TRBD2. This CDR3 spans 12 amino acids. The V segment lost 10 bases and the J segment 5 bases; nucleotides outside the gene matches: 8. Germline lookup yields CDR1 MDHEN and CDR2 SYDVKM. CDR3 DNA: TGTGCCACCATGGGGGGGTCCCACGAGCAGTACTTC. Protein: CATMGGSHEQYF.

The rearrangement links TRBV9 to TRBJ2-3; D gene uncertain. In germline, CDR1 is SGDLS, CDR2 YYNGEE. The CDR3 loop spans 16 amino acids. V dropped 0 bases and J dropped 0 bases, with 11 bases sitting between them. For the CDR3, the DNA is TGTGCCAGCAGCGTAGCTCCCCACGGTAGCACAGATACGCAGTATTTT. Amino acids: CASSVAPHGSTDTQYF.

V is TRBV2 and J is TRBJ2-2; D is possibly TRBD1 (7 bases). Germline CDR1 SNHLY, CDR2 FYNNEI. Trimming took 2 bases from V and 4 from J, leaving 11 bases between them. This CDR3 spans 15 amino acids. Written as DNA, the CDR3 is TGTGCCAGCAGTGAATCCCAGGGGGGCACCGGGGAGCTGTTTTTT. Translated, it gives CASSESQGGTGELFF.

The V call is TRBV11-3, the J call TRBJ2-3; 12 nucleotides line up with TRBD2. CDR1 and CDR2 from the germline V gene are SGHNT and YENEEA. The CDR3 sequence is 15 residues long. The trim removed 5 bases at V and 8 bases at J, leaving 8 bases unmatched. DNA for the CDR3: TGTGCCAGCAGCCCGACTAGCGGGAGCGTTGGTACGCAGTATTTT. Its translation: CASSPTSGSVGTQYF.

This clone was observed a handful of times. V gene TRBV7-9 combines with J gene TRBJ1-1, with D unresolved. The CDR3 consists of 11 residues. Germline V gene lookup returns CDR1 SEHNR and CDR2 FQNEAQ (reference sequence). Trimming left V 3 bases short and J 12 bases short, with 11 bases between. In nucleotides, the CDR3 is TGTGCCAGCAGCTTTCGAGAGGGAACTTTCTTT. Its translation is CASSFREGTFF. Based on the CDR3 plus reference TRBV7-9 and TRBJ1-1, the full variable domain is DTGVSQNPRHKITKRGQNVTFRCDPISEHNRLYWYRQTLGQGPEFLTYFQNEAQLEKSRLLSDRFSAERPKGSFSTLEIQRTEQGDSAMYLCASSFREGTFFGQGTRLTVV.

The genes are TRBV9 and TRBJ2-3, with 12 bases lining up with TRBD2. The germline V gene has CDR1 SGDLS and CDR2 YYNGEE. The CDR3 consists of 18 residues. Unmatched junction bases numbered 10, after V lost 0 bases and J lost 5 bases. The CDR3 DNA is TGTGCCAGCAGCGTAGGCCCTCAGACTAGCGGGAGAATAGATACGCAGTATTTT. Its translation is CASSVGPQTSGRIDTQYF.

Turning to this clone: One end of the junction fails to match germline, which may point to a read error. V and J are TRBV11-2 and TRBJ2-7; 10 nucleotides match TRBD2. The CDR3 covers 17 residues. Germline CDR1 reads SGHAT; CDR2 reads FQNNGV. The CDR3: CASRLAGGGWSSYEQYF. CDR3 DNA sequence: TGTGCCAGCAGGTTAGCGGGGGGAGGATGGAGCTCCTACGAGCAGTACTTC.

J is TRBJ1-2 and V is TRBV27; TRBD1 aligns across 8 bases. The CDR3 covers 15 residues. CDR1 and CDR2 (germline): MNHEY, SMNVEV (reference sequence). J gave up 7 bases and V 2 bases, and 9 bases lay outside the gene matches. The CDR3 spells CASSLNGQGLPGYTF. CDR3 DNA sequence: TGTGCCAGCAGTTTAAACGGACAGGGCTTACCTGGCTACACCTTC.

The V call is TRBV7-9, the J call TRBJ1-4, with unresolved D. Germline CDR1 reads SEHNR; CDR2 reads FQNEAQ (reference sequence). V shed 9 bases and J shed 0 bases, with 11 bases lying between them. The CDR3 consists of 14 residues. The CDR3 sequence: CASGVRSTNEKLFF. The DNA for the CDR3 is TGTGCCAGTGGTGTCAGATCAACTAATGAAAAACTGTTTTTT.

This clone has more than one count but fewer than ten. The chain has TRBV2 and TRBJ2-3; weak D call: TRBD2 (5 bases). Germline assignment: CDR1 SNHLY and CDR2 FYNNEI. The CDR3 has 14 residues. The germline V and J ends were trimmed by 8 bases and 5 bases, with 17 bases remaining between them. The CDR3 region has the DNA TGTGCCAGCGGTGGAGGTTTAGTAGGAGATACGCAGTATTTT. Its protein product is CASGGGLVGDTQYF.

This clone was counted only a few times. The J gene is TRBJ2-5, the V gene TRBV2, with D unclear. The germline V gene encodes CDR1 SNHLY and CDR2 FYNNEI. CDR3 length equals 13 residues. The ends were cut back, 7 bases at V and 4 bases at J, with 13 bases in the middle. In DNA form, the CDR3 reads TGTGCCAGCAATAATCTAGGCGGAGAGACCCAGTACTTC. Residues: CASNNLGGETQYF. Based on the CDR3 plus reference TRBV2 and TRBJ2-5, the full variable domain is EPEVTQTPSHQVTQMGQEVILRCVPISNHLYFYWYRQILGQKVEFLVSFYNNEISEKSEIFDDQFSVERPDGSNFTLKIRSTKLEDSAMYFCASNNLGGETQYFGPGTRLLVL.

This clone was picked up a small number of times. V gene TRBV5-4 combines with J gene TRBJ2-5; 11 nucleotides agree with TRBD2. The CDR3 contains 15 residues. Germline CDR1 and CDR2: SGHNT and YYREEE (reference sequence). V trimming: 6 bases; J trimming: 1 base; junction bases outside the gene matches: 5. CDR3 bases: TGTGCCAGCACCGGGACTAGCGGATCCCAAGAGACCCAGTACTTC. Its translation: CASTGTSGSQETQYF.

This clone came up a few times. The chain employs TRBV7-2 and TRBJ2-1; 11 bases are shared with TRBD2. CDR1 and CDR2 (germline): SGHTA, FQGNSA. Losses at the gene ends were 1 base for V and 9 bases for J; bases not matched to a gene: 5. The CDR3 spans 15 residues. The CDR3 region is CASSLGSGRVVEQFF. CDR3 sequence (DNA): TGTGCCAGCAGCTTAGGTAGCGGGAGGGTGGTTGAGCAGTTCTTC.

The rearrangement uses TRBV19 and TRBJ2-5; TRBD1 matches at 8 bases. This CDR3 comprises 13 residues. In germline, CDR1 is LNHDA, CDR2 SQIVND (reference sequence). After removal of 3 bases from V and 10 bases from J, the junction contained 7 bases not matched to a gene. CDR3 in DNA: TGTGCCAGTAGTATCCAAGACAGGGGAGGCCAGTACTTC. Its translation is CASSIQDRGGQYF.

A few counts support this clone. V and J are TRBV5-1 and TRBJ2-1, with 8 bases identical to TRBD2. Germline V gene sequence: CDR1 SGHRS, CDR2 YFSETQ. CDR3 size: 15 residues. J lost 3 bases, V lost 0 bases, and 2 bases had no gene match. This CDR3 reads CASSLGLAYYNEQFF. The CDR3, as DNA: TGCGCCAGCAGCTTGGGACTAGCGTACTACAATGAGCAGTTCTTC.